The present T cell receptor beta chain was sequenced within a study of T cell changes during pregnancy in multiple sclerosis (dated by TCRdb to between 2018 and 2021). With respect to the entire study: The study looked at changes in the T cell repertoire across pregnancy in women with multiple sclerosis.

This clone is characterized as medium-sized (0.01 to 0.1%). Its antigen remains unidentified. Base qualities are missing; no much larger clone stands one base away. CDR3 length: 19 amino acids, cysteine to phenylalanine. Left in the record is the CDR3 DNA by itself, 57 bases read in frame from the first base. From the germline V gene, CDR1 is LGHNA and CDR2 is YNFKEQ. V is trimmed back by 4 bases and J by 2 bases, and the junction contains 12 bases that no gene match accounts for. Libraries were constructed by the immunoSEQ multiplex PCR assay. Drawn from immuneACCESS, this table holds only the in-frame rearrangements with V and J called that TCRdb kept. Clones are partly lost; checked studies trace under half to an unresolved V gene and leave the rest unexplained. Within this sample are fewer than 65,000 clones, with approximately 91% of them counted one time only. Of the sample, roughly 0.7% falls within the top ten clones.

Sequencing used CD4+ T cells from peripheral blood mononuclear cells, obtained in the first trimester of pregnancy. This sequence originates from a female donor with multiple sclerosis, enrolled in a pregnancy study. The V gene is TRBV4-2 and the J gene is TRBJ2-2; 11 of the junction bases match TRBD2. The nucleotide sequence reads TGTGCCAGCAGCCTGGGGGCTGCTAGCGGGGGGCTTAACACCGGGGAGCTGTTTTTT. Translated, it gives CASSLGAASGGLNTGELFF.